This T cell receptor beta chain comes out of a study of blood T cell repertoires in COVID-19. The wider study: The United States, Italy and Spain were the sources of the acute and convalescent COVID-19 samples.

Per the original data handling: Reference gene primer amplification in the assay estimated nucleated cell counts. Using immunoSEQ multiplex PCR, the repertoire was profiled, and TCRdb retains in-frame clones only, with some absent. Clone size and V and J calls were adopted from that table, with D and trimming inferred from the DNA. Of about 290,000 clones listed, around 81% are singletons. V shed 5 bases and J shed 2 bases, with 10 bases lying between them. Germline assignment: CDR1 MRHNA and CDR2 SNTAGT. The CDR3 has 14 residues. This clone was found once. Sequenced: peripheral blood. The receptor comes from a woman aged 45-65 years with active or convalescent COVID-19. V usage is TRBV6-4 and J usage is TRBJ1-5; D is uncertain. The CDR3 DNA is TGTGCCAGCAGTCTCCACGGGGGCAATCAGCCCCAGCATTTT. It encodes CASSLHGGNQPQHF.